Following are 21 T cell receptor beta chains from one sample sequenced in a study of immune evolution from preneoplasia to lung adenocarcinoma. Profiled with immunoSEQ multiplex PCR; TCRdb holds only in-frame clones, not every one. The repertoire holds 7,600 or so clones, with about four fifths as singletons. The source material was FFPE adjacent normal lung tissue. These receptors were obtained from a person aged 55-85 years with lung adenocarcinoma.

The chain links TRBV4-1 to TRBJ2-3, with 10 bases matching TRBD2. The ends lost 4 bases at V and 0 bases at J; junction bases unmatched: 16. The CDR3 consists of 20 residues. In germline, CDR1 is MGHRA, CDR2 YSYEKL. The CDR3, as DNA: TGCGCCAGCAGCCGTGAGGGGGCTGGGGCTAGCGGGGGAAGCACAGATACGCAGTATTTT. This translates into CASSREGAGASGGSTDTQYF.

The gene calls are TRBV30 and TRBJ1-2; 8 nucleotides agree with TRBD1. Germline V gene data show CDR1 as GTSNPN and CDR2 as SVGIG (reference sequence). V lost 8 bases, J lost 7 bases, and 9 bases stayed unmatched. The CDR3 runs to 12 residues. The CDR3 coding sequence is TGTGCCACCCGACAGGGGAGAGGTGGCTACACCTTC. Encoded protein: CATRQGRGGYTF.

On this clone itself: The sample carries other DNA sequences with the same CDR3. V usage is TRBV11-2 and J usage is TRBJ2-7; a weak D match, TRBD1 (5 bases). This CDR3 has 14 residues. V shed 5 bases and J shed 1 base, with 12 bases lying between them. Germline V lookup: CDR1 SGHAT, CDR2 FQNNGV. The chain's CDR3 is CASSLGAGSYEQYF. CDR3 nucleotide sequence: TGTGCCAGCAGCCTAGGGGCAGGATCCTACGAGCAGTACTTC.

The chain carries TRBV28 and TRBJ1-1, with D possibly being TRBD1 (5 bases). Trimming cost V 6 bases and J 9 bases, with 20 bases left between them. The germline V gene encodes CDR1 MDHEN and CDR2 SYDVKM. The CDR3 runs 14 residues. Here the CDR3 reads CASSPTGTAKKAFF. The DNA for the CDR3 is TGTGCCAGCAGCCCTACTGGGACGGCCAAGAAAGCTTTCTTT.

The gene calls are TRBV6-6 and TRBJ2-7; D gene unclear. This CDR3 is built from 14 residues. Germline lookup yields CDR1 MNHNY and CDR2 SVGAGI (reference sequence). V gave up 0 bases and J gave up 5 bases, with 11 bases separating them. Here the CDR3 reads CASSYSISVDEQYF. CDR3 in DNA: TGTGCCAGCAGTTACTCGATCAGTGTCGACGAGCAGTACTTC.

This clone appeared a few times. The chain couples TRBV5-6 to TRBJ1-5; D gene uncertain. From germline, CDR1 is SGHDT and CDR2 YYEEEE. The CDR3 length is 16 residues. V was trimmed by 0 bases and J by 0 bases, leaving 10 bases between them. Here the CDR3 reads CASSLGWQTSNQPQHF. The CDR3 DNA reads TGTGCCAGCAGCTTGGGGTGGCAGACTAGCAATCAGCCCCAGCATTTT.

This chain uses TRBV5-8 with TRBJ1-1; D gene uncertain. Germline CDR1 and CDR2: SGHTS and YDEGEE. The germline V and J ends were trimmed by 4 bases and 1 base, with 14 bases remaining between them. This CDR3 contains 15 residues. DNA of the CDR3: TGTGCCAGCAGCCAGCTGCTCGGCGGGAACACTGAAGCTTTCTTT. This gives the protein CASSQLLGGNTEAFF.

This clone was seen only a few times. The chain is built from TRBV4-1 and TRBJ1-2, with TRBD1 as a possible D gene (6 bases). CDR1 is MGHRA, CDR2 YSYEKL, per germline. V lost 4 bases and J lost 8, with 23 bases in between. The CDR3 spans 16 residues. The chain's CDR3 is CASSPLPSNLQGGYTF. The CDR3 coding sequence is TGCGCCAGCAGCCCCTTACCTTCGAACCTCCAGGGGGGCTACACCTTC.

The rearrangement joins TRBV4-2 to TRBJ1-3, with unresolved D. The ends were cut back, 2 bases at V and 0 bases at J, with 5 bases in the middle. The germline CDR1 and CDR2 sequences are LGHNA and YNFKEQ. This CDR3 region has 14 residues. The CDR3 sequence is CASSQLISGNTIYF. In DNA form, the CDR3 reads TGTGCCAGCAGCCAACTCATCTCTGGAAACACCATATATTTT.

This clone turned up a few times. J is TRBJ1-5 and V is TRBV6-1; 8 positions match TRBD1. The CDR3 spans 16 residues. Trimming at V came to 4 bases and at J to 4 bases, leaving 9 bases not matched to a gene. Germline V gene data show CDR1 as MNHNS and CDR2 as SASEGT. The CDR3 DNA reads TGTGCCAGCAGTGCCGAGACAGGGGCGGGGAATCAGCCCCAGCATTTT. Residues: CASSAETGAGNQPQHF.

This chain connects TRBV9 to TRBJ2-3; TRBD2 matches 10 bases. V gave up 4 bases and J gave up 6 bases; unmatched junction bases: 11. Germline loops: CDR1 SGDLS, CDR2 YYNGEE. CDR3 size: 16 residues. CDR3: CASSPRGASGSDTQYF. DNA for the CDR3: TGTGCCAGCAGCCCCCGCGGGGCTAGCGGGAGTGATACGCAGTATTTT.

The table lists this clone with a count of one. The V call is TRBV4-2, the J call TRBJ2-1, with 7 bases fitting TRBD2. CDR3 length: 13 amino acids. Germline values: CDR1 LGHNA, CDR2 YNFKEQ. V shed 4 bases, J shed 4 bases, and the junction held 1 base outside the gene matches. DNA of the CDR3: TGTGCCAGCAGCCTCGGGGGGTACAATGAGCAGTTCTTC. Encoded protein: CASSLGGYNEQFF.

The chain is built from TRBV28 and TRBJ2-1; 8 bases are shared with TRBD2. Trimming removed 4 bases from V and 6 bases from J; junction bases left unmatched: 5. There are 14 residues in the CDR3. CDR1 and CDR2 from the germline V gene are MDHEN and SYDVKM. The CDR3 region has the DNA TGTGCCAGCAGTTCGCTAGCGGGCATCAATGAGCAGTTCTTC. It specifies CASSSLAGINEQFF.

The genes are TRBV18 and TRBJ2-5; D unclear. This CDR3 spans 13 amino acids. The germline V gene encodes CDR1 KGHSH and CDR2 LQKENI. Trimming took 0 bases from V and 3 from J, leaving 5 bases between them. CDR3 loop: CASSPPFEETQYF. CDR3 sequence (DNA): TGTGCCAGCTCACCACCGTTCGAAGAGACCCAGTACTTC.

The chain recombines TRBV6-4 with TRBJ2-1, with TRBD2 matching 15 bases. The V gene end was trimmed by 4 bases and the J gene end by 8 bases; junction bases not matched to a gene: 3. This CDR3 has 15 residues. Germline lookup yields CDR1 MRHNA and CDR2 SNTAGT. CDR3 protein: CASSGTSGGDDEQFF. The CDR3 DNA reads TGTGCCAGCAGTGGGACTAGCGGGGGGGATGATGAGCAGTTCTTC.

The chain combines TRBV5-4 with TRBJ1-2; possible D gene TRBD1, 5 bases. V lost 4 bases and J lost 1, with 8 bases in between. The CDR3 contains 13 residues. Germline CDR1 and CDR2: SGHNT and YYREEE (reference sequence). The CDR3 is CASSIDSNYGYTF. The CDR3 DNA reads as TGTGCCAGCAGCATAGACAGTAACTATGGCTACACCTTC.

The chain links TRBV6-1 to TRBJ1-1, with TRBD1 identical over 9 bases. Germline CDR1 and CDR2: MNHNS and SASEGT. This CDR3 spans 12 amino acids. V shed 10 bases, J shed 4 bases, and the junction held 4 bases outside the gene matches. The chain's CDR3 is CATTGGGTEAFF. The CDR3 DNA reads as TGTGCCACCACAGGGGGCGGCACTGAAGCTTTCTTT.

This clone has only a few counts. The junction departs from germline at one end; a sequencing error may be responsible. This chain joins TRBV5-1 and TRBJ2-2; maybe TRBD1 (7 bases). From germline, CDR1 is SGHRS and CDR2 YFSETQ. The length of the CDR3 is 14 residues. CDR3 DNA sequence: TGCGCCGGCAGGGGGGCTCAGGACACCGGGGAGCTGTTTTTT. It encodes CAGRGAQDTGELFF.

This clone was observed once. This chain connects TRBV7-9 to TRBJ2-5, with TRBD2 identical over 10 bases. After removal of 2 bases from V and 2 bases from J, the junction contained 2 bases not matched to a gene. CDR1 and CDR2 from the germline V gene are SEHNR and FQNEAQ (reference sequence). This CDR3 has 15 residues. CDR3 bases: TGTGCCAGCAGCTTAACACTAGCGGGGCAAGAGACCCAGTACTTC. Translating it yields CASSLTLAGQETQYF.

V is TRBV9 and J is TRBJ1-5, with 8 bases identical to TRBD1. Trimming removed 3 bases from V and 1 base from J; junction bases left unmatched: 3. Germline V gene lookup returns CDR1 SGDLS and CDR2 YYNGEE. CDR3 length: 15 amino acids. In nucleotides, the CDR3 is TGTGCCAGCAGCGCCGGACAGGGAAGCAATCAGCCCCAGCATTTT. Protein product: CASSAGQGSNQPQHF.

The V gene is TRBV6-1, the J gene TRBJ1-3; D call uncertain. V was clipped by 6 bases and J by 4 bases, with 13 bases between them. Per germline, CDR1 MNHNS and CDR2 SASEGT. This CDR3 has 14 amino acids. CDR3 residues: CASSLIAVGNTIYF. The CDR3 DNA follows: TGTGCCAGCAGCCTAATCGCAGTCGGAAACACCATATATTTT.